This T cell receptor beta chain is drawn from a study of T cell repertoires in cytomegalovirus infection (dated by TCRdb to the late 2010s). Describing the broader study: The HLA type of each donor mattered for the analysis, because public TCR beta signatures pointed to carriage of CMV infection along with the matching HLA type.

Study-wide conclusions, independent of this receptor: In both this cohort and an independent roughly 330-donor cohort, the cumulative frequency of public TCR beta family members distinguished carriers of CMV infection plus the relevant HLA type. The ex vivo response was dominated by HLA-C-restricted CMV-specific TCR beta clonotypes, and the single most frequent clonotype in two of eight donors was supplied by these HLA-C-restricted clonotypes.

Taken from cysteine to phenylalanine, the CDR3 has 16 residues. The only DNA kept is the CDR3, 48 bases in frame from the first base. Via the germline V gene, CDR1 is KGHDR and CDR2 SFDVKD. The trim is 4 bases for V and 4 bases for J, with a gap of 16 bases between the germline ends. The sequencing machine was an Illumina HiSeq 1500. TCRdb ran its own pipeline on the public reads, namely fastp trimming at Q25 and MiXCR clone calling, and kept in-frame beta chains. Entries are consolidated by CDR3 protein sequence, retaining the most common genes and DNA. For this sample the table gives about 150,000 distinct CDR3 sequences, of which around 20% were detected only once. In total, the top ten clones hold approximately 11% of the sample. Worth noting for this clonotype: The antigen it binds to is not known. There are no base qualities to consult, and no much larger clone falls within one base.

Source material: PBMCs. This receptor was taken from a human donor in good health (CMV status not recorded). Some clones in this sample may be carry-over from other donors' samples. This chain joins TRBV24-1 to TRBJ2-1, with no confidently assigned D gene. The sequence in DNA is TGTGCCACCAGTGACTCAGGCGAAATCAGGTACAATGAGCAGTTCTTC. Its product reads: CATSDSGEIRYNEQFF.